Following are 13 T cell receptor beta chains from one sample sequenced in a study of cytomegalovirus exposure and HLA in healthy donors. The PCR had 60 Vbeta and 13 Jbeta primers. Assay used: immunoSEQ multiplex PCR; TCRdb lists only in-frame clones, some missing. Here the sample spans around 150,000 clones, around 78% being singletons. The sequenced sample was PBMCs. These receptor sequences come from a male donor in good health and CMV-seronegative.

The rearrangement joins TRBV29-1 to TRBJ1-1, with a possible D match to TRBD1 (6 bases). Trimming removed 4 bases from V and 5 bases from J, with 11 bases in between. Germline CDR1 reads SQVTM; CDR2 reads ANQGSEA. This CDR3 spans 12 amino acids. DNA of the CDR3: TGCAGCGTTGGGGTCAGGGGAACTGAAGCTTTCTTT. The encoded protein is CSVGVRGTEAFF.

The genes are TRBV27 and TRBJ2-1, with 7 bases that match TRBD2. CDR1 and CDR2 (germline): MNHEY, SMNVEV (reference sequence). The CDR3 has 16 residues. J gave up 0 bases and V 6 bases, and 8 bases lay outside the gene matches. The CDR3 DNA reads TGTGCCAGCAGAAGCCCCGCGGGGGTCTCCTACAATGAGCAGTTCTTC. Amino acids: CASRSPAGVSYNEQFF.

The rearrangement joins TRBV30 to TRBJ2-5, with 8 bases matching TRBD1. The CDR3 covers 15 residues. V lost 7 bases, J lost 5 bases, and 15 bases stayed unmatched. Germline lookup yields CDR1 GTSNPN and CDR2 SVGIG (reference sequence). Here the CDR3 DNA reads TGTGCCTTCACCACAACAGGGGGAGTGGGGGAGACCCAGTACTTC. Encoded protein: CAFTTTGGVGETQYF.

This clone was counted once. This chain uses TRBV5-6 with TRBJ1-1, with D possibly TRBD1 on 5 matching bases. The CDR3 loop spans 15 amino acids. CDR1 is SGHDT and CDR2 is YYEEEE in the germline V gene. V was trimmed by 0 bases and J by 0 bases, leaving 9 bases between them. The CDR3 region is CASSLVAGLNTEAFF. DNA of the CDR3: TGTGCCAGCAGCTTGGTTGCAGGGTTGAACACTGAAGCTTTCTTT.

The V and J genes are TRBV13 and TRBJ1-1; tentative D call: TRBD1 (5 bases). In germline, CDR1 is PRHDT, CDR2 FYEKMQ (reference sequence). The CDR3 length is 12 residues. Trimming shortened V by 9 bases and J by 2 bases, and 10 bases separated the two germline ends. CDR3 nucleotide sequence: TGTGCCAGTAGGGGCGGAAACACTGAAGCTTTCTTT. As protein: CASRGGNTEAFF.

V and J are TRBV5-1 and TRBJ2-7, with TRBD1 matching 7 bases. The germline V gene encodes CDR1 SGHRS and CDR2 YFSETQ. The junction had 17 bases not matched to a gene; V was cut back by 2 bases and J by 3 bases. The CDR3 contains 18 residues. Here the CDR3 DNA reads TGCGCCAGCAGCTTTAGTTCCCCCCGCGCGACAGGGATCTACGAGCAGTACTTC. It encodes CASSFSSPRATGIYEQYF.

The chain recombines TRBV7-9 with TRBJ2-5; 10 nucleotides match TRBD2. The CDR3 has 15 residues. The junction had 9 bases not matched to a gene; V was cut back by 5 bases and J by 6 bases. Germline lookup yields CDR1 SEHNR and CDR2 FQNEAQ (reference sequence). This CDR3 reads CASSQGLASVKTQYF. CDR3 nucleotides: TGTGCCAGCAGCCAGGGACTAGCGAGTGTGAAGACCCAGTACTTC. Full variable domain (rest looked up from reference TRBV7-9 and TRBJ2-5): DTGVSQNPRHKITKRGQNVTFRCDPISEHNRLYWYRQTLGQGPEFLTYFQNEAQLEKSRLLSDRFSAERPKGSFSTLEIQRTEQGDSAMYLCASSQGLASVKTQYFGPGTRLLVL.

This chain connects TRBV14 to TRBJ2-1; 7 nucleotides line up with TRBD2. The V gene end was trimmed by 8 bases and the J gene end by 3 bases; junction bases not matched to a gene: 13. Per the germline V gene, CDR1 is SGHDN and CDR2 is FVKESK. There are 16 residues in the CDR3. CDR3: CASSSPTSVFYNEQFF. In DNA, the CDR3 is TGTGCCAGCTCCTCCCCAACTAGCGTTTTCTACAATGAGCAGTTCTTC.

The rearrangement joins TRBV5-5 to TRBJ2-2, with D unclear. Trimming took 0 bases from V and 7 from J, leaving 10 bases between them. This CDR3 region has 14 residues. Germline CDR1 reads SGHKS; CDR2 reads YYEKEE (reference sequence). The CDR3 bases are TGTGCCAGCAGCTTGGAGTTCACAGTCGGGGAGCTGTTTTTT. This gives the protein CASSLEFTVGELFF.

DNA of the CDR3: TGTGCCAGCAGCTTAACAGCTAGCGTAACCGGGGAGCTGTTTTTT. Translating it yields CASSLTASVTGELFF. The chain combines TRBV7-3 with TRBJ2-2, with TRBD2 as a possible D gene (6 bases). The ends were cut back, 0 bases at V and 5 bases at J, with 10 bases in the middle. The CDR3 sequence is 15 residues long. CDR1 and CDR2 (germline): SGHTA, FQGTGA. Filled out from reference TRBV7-3 and TRBJ2-2, the complete variable domain reads GAGVSQTPSNKVTEKGKYVELRCDPISGHTALYWYRQSLGQGPEFLIYFQGTGAADDSGLPNDRFFAVRPEGSVSTLKIQRTERGDSAVYLCASSLTASVTGELFFGEGSRLTVL.

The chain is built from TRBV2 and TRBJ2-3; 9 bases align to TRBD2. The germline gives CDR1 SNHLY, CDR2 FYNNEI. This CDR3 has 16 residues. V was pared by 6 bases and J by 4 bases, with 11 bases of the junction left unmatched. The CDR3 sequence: CASRGLAGVGPDTQYF. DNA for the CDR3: TGTGCCAGCAGGGGTTTAGCGGGAGTGGGGCCAGATACGCAGTATTTT.

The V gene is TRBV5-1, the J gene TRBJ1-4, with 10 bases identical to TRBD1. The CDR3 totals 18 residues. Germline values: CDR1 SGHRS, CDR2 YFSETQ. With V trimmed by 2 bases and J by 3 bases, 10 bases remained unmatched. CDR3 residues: CASSLQTGGVHPNEKLFF. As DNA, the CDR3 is TGCGCCAGCAGCTTACAGACAGGGGGCGTTCACCCTAATGAAAAACTGTTTTTT. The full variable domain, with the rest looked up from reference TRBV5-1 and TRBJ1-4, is KAGVTQTPRYLIKTRGQQVTLSCSPISGHRSVSWYQQTPGQGLQFLFEYFSETQRNKGNFPGRFSGRQFSNSRSEMNVSTLELGDSALYLCASSLQTGGVHPNEKLFFGSGTQLSVL.

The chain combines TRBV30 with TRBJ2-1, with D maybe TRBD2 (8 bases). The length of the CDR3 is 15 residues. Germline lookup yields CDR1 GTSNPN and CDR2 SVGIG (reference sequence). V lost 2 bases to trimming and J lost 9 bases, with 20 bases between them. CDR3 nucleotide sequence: TGTGCCTGGAGTTGGCGGGACAGCCGGGGGGGTGAGCAGTTCTTC. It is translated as CAWSWRDSRGGEQFF. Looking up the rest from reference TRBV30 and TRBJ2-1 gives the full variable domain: SQTIHQWPATLVQPVGSPLSLECTVEGTSNPNLYWYRQAAGRGLQLLFYSVGIGQISSEVPQNLSASRPQDRQFILSSKKLLLSDSGFYLCAWSWRDSRGGEQFFGPGTRLTVL.